The 23 T cell receptor beta chains below were found in one sample sequenced in a study of T cell responses to AZD1222 COVID-19 vaccine. The assay was immunoSEQ multiplex PCR, and TCRdb's table has in-frame clones only and misses some. Of tens of thousands of clones listed, about nine tenths were seen once; the top ten hold 5% to 6%. This sample comprised peripheral blood, obtained on day 0 of AZD1222 vaccination. Receptors were obtained from an adult in good health.

The chain carries TRBV6-4 and TRBJ2-3; TRBD2 matches 12 bases. V shed 0 bases, J shed 1 base, and the junction held 8 bases outside the gene matches. There are 19 residues in the CDR3. Germline V gene data show CDR1 as MRHNA and CDR2 as SNTAGT. CDR3 sequence (DNA): TGTGCCAGCAGTGACTCCGACCCCTCTAGCGGGGGGGGCACAGATACGCAGTATTTT. Protein: CASSDSDPSSGGGTDTQYF.

The chain employs TRBV7-9 and TRBJ1-1, with D possibly matching TRBD1 (6 bases). The CDR3 length is 15 residues. V dropped 3 bases and J dropped 1 base, with 12 bases sitting between them. CDR1 SEHNR and CDR2 FQNEAQ come from the germline V gene (reference sequence). As DNA, the CDR3 is TGTGCCAGCAGCTTCTCAGGGACAACGAACACTGAAGCTTTCTTT. This sequence encodes CASSFSGTTNTEAFF.

The chain has TRBV3-1 (or the pseudogene TRBV3-2) and TRBJ2-3; no reliable D call. The germline V and J ends were trimmed by 4 bases and 1 base, with 6 bases remaining between them. Germline V gene sequence: CDR1 LGHDT, CDR2 YNNKEL (reference sequence). The CDR3 is made up of 13 amino acids. The CDR3 here is CASSRRGTDTQYF. In DNA, the CDR3 is TGTGCCAGCAGCCGCCGGGGCACAGATACGCAGTATTTT.

V gene TRBV28 combines with J gene TRBJ1-5, with no clear D. Germline CDR1 reads MDHEN; CDR2 reads SYDVKM. The CDR3 is 17 amino acids. V lost 1 base, J lost 0 bases, and 13 bases lay in between. CDR3 region: CASSLSQLLRSNQPQHF. For the CDR3, the DNA is TGTGCCAGCAGTTTATCCCAACTTTTACGTAGCAATCAGCCCCAGCATTTT.

The chain uses TRBV30 and TRBJ1-5, with 7 nucleotides matching TRBD1. The CDR3 has 14 amino acids. V lost 2 bases, J lost 4 bases, and 5 bases stayed unmatched. The germline gives CDR1 GTSNPN, CDR2 SVGIG (reference sequence). CDR3 sequence: CAWSQGQFNQPQHF. As DNA, the CDR3 is TGTGCCTGGAGTCAGGGACAGTTTAATCAGCCCCAGCATTTT. Based on the CDR3 plus reference TRBV30 and TRBJ1-5, the full variable domain is SQTIHQWPATLVQPVGSPLSLECTVEGTSNPNLYWYRQAAGRGLQLLFYSVGIGQISSEVPQNLSASRPQDRQFILSSKKLLLSDSGFYLCAWSQGQFNQPQHFGDGTRLSIL.

V is TRBV4-1 and J is TRBJ1-1, with D possibly matching TRBD1 (6 bases). The CDR3 extends over 14 amino acids. The V gene's germline CDR1 is MGHRA and CDR2 YSYEKL. The germline V and J ends were trimmed by 3 bases and 6 bases, with 14 bases remaining between them. CDR3 protein: CASSQRWGAPEAFF. For the CDR3, the DNA is TGCGCCAGCAGCCAGAGGTGGGGGGCCCCTGAAGCTTTCTTT.

This chain joins TRBV11-3 and TRBJ2-1, with 14 bases aligning to TRBD2. This CDR3 has 19 amino acids. CDR1 SGHNT and CDR2 YENEEA come from the germline V gene. After removal of 0 bases from V and 7 bases from J, the junction contained 11 bases not matched to a gene. Here the CDR3 reads CASSLDIRLAGGPKNEQFF. The CDR3 DNA sequence: TGTGCCAGCAGCTTAGATATTAGACTAGCGGGGGGGCCGAAAAATGAGCAGTTCTTC.

This chain links TRBV4-2 with TRBJ2-5; 15 positions match TRBD2. Trimming removed 4 bases from V and 3 bases from J; junction bases left unmatched: 6. The CDR3 is 17 amino acids. Germline CDR1 reads LGHNA; CDR2 reads YNFKEQ. The CDR3 nucleotides are TGTGCCAGCAGCCCCCGGGGGACTAGCGGGGGGAAAGAGACCCAGTACTTC. Translating gives CASSPRGTSGGKETQYF.

The chain is built from TRBV6-6 and TRBJ2-1; possibly TRBD1 or TRBD2 for D (5 bases each). Germline V gene data show CDR1 as MNHNY and CDR2 as SVGAGI (reference sequence). The CDR3 length is 14 residues. Trimming pared 2 bases from V and 5 bases from J, leaving 10 bases between. The CDR3 is CASSYRDPHNEQFF. CDR3 coding DNA: TGTGCCAGCAGTTACAGGGACCCCCACAATGAGCAGTTCTTC.

This rearrangement joins TRBV5-4 to TRBJ2-2; the D gene is possibly TRBD2 (6 bases). This CDR3 has 17 amino acids. Trimming removed 4 bases from V and 6 bases from J, with 22 bases in between. In germline, CDR1 is SGHNT, CDR2 YYREEE (reference sequence). The CDR3 DNA follows: TGTGCCAGCAGCCCAGAATGGGGGGACCTCCGGGCCGGGGAGCTGTTTTTT. The encoded protein is CASSPEWGDLRAGELFF.

The J gene is TRBJ1-5, the V gene TRBV27; D may be TRBD1 (6 bases). This CDR3 contains 15 residues. The V and J ends lost 3 bases and 5 bases respectively, with 14 bases between them. Per the germline V gene, CDR1 is MNHEY and CDR2 is SMNVEV (reference sequence). In DNA, the CDR3 is TGTGCCAGCAGTTTTCGAGGGGGTGAGGATCAGCCCCAGCATTTT. Protein product: CASSFRGGEDQPQHF.

The chain combines TRBV19 with TRBJ2-3; maybe TRBD2 (6 bases). The CDR3 spans 17 residues. V was trimmed by 4 bases and J by 2 bases, leaving 19 bases between them. Germline CDR1 and CDR2: LNHDA and SQIVND (reference sequence). CDR3: CASSTRRGMGLTDTQYF. The CDR3 DNA follows: TGTGCCAGTAGTACCAGACGCGGGATGGGGCTCACAGATACGCAGTATTTT.

The chain is built from TRBV5-1 and TRBJ1-6; D gene ambiguous. V lost 4 bases, J lost 14 bases, and 13 bases lay in between. Germline assignment: CDR1 SGHRS and CDR2 YFSETQ. The CDR3 spans 12 residues. The CDR3 is CASSPEGFALHF. The CDR3 DNA is TGCGCCAGCAGCCCGGAGGGTTTCGCCCTCCACTTT.

The chain uses TRBV4-1 and TRBJ1-1; 7 bases map to TRBD1. Per the germline V gene, CDR1 is MGHRA and CDR2 is YSYEKL. The CDR3 consists of 16 residues. V lost 2 bases and J lost 5; bases outside the gene matches: 11. The CDR3 is CASSQWTGLSRTEAFF. The DNA of the CDR3 is TGCGCCAGCAGCCAATGGACAGGTCTATCCAGGACTGAAGCTTTCTTT.

The chain combines TRBV14 with TRBJ2-2, with 11 nucleotides matching TRBD2. The V and J ends lost 3 bases and 0 bases, in that order; junction bases with no gene match: 6. CDR3 length: 18 residues. CDR1 is SGHDN, CDR2 FVKESK, per germline. Written as DNA, the CDR3 is TGTGCCAGCAGCCATCTTGTAGCGGGGGGGTCGAACACCGGGGAGCTGTTTTTT. Protein product: CASSHLVAGGSNTGELFF.

The chain employs TRBV29-1 and TRBJ1-2; no definite D call. Germline lookup yields CDR1 SQVTM and CDR2 ANQGSEA. The CDR3 is 14 residues long. V shed 8 bases and J shed 0 bases, with 16 bases lying between them. The CDR3 DNA follows: TGCAGCACTCCGAAGGACCAAGCTAACTATGGCTACACCTTC. Protein: CSTPKDQANYGYTF.

The chain recombines TRBV14 with TRBJ1-1; 11 nucleotides align to TRBD1. J was trimmed by 4 bases and V by 4 bases; bases with no gene match: 5. Germline CDR1 reads SGHDN; CDR2 reads FVKESK. This CDR3 has 15 residues. The CDR3 region is CASSPLGTGGTEAFF. The CDR3 DNA reads TGTGCCAGCAGCCCCCTGGGGACAGGGGGCACTGAAGCTTTCTTT.

The gene calls are TRBV5-1 and TRBJ1-1, with a possible D match to TRBD1 (6 bases). V was clipped by 3 bases and J by 1 base, with 13 bases between them. CDR1 is SGHRS, CDR2 YFSETQ, per germline. The CDR3 consists of 15 residues. In DNA form, the CDR3 reads TGCGCCAGCAGCTCCTCAGGGGCCCCGAACACTGAAGCTTTCTTT. This translates into CASSSSGAPNTEAFF.

The gene calls are TRBV18 and TRBJ1-6; D is ambiguous. CDR1 KGHSH and CDR2 LQKENI come from the germline V gene. The CDR3 spans 13 residues. V was trimmed by 2 bases and J by 9 bases, leaving 8 bases between them. In DNA form, the CDR3 reads TGTGCCAGCTCACCAGGGGTAGCTTCACCCCTCCACTTT. This translates into CASSPGVASPLHF.

The chain carries TRBV3-1 (or the pseudogene TRBV3-2) and TRBJ1-2, with 11 bases fitting TRBD1. V was clipped by 4 bases and J by 6 bases; unmatched bases: 7. This CDR3 spans 15 amino acids. Germline V gives CDR1 LGHDT, CDR2 YNNKEL (reference sequence). As DNA, the CDR3 is TGTGCCAGCAGCCCCGACCGGGACAGGGGGGATGGCTACACCTTC. Its protein product is CASSPDRDRGDGYTF.

V is TRBV21-1 and J is TRBJ1-2; the table's D call of TRBD1 was not tested on the DNA. TRBV21-1 is a pseudogene segment. The CDR3 contains 14 residues. CDR3 DNA: TGTGCCAGCAGCCAGGCAGGCGACCACTATGGCTACACCTTC. It yields the protein CASSQAGDHYGYTF.

This rearrangement joins TRBV9 to TRBJ1-1; 9 bases are a match to TRBD1. Trimming cost V 4 bases and J 3 bases; bases outside gene matches: 13. The germline CDR1 and CDR2 sequences are SGDLS and YYNGEE. The CDR3 totals 17 residues. The CDR3 nucleotides read TGTGCCAGCAGCCCTAGAACGGGACAGGGTGAGTACACTGAAGCTTTCTTT. Translating it yields CASSPRTGQGEYTEAFF.

This sequence joins TRBV30 and TRBJ1-5; 7 positions agree with TRBD1. V shed 2 bases and J 7 bases; nucleotides not matched to a gene: 11. The germline CDR1 and CDR2 sequences are GTSNPN and SVGIG (reference sequence). The CDR3 has 15 amino acids. The CDR3 DNA follows: TGTGCCTGGAGTAATGAGGGGGCTTACAAGCAGCCCCAGCATTTT. It specifies CAWSNEGAYKQPQHF.